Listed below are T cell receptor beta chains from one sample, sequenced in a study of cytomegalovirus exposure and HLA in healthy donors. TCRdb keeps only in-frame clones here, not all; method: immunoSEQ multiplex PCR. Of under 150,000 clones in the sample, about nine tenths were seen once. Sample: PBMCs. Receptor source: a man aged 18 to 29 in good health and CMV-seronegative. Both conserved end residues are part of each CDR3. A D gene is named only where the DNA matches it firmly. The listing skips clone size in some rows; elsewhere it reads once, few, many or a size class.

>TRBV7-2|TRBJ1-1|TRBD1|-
TGTGCCAGCAGCCGACAGGGGGCCACTGAAGCTTTCTTT
CASSRQGATEAFF
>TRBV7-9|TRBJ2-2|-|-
TGTGCCAGCAGCTCGAGGGCCGGGAACACCGGGGAGCTGTTTTTT
CASSSRAGNTGELFF
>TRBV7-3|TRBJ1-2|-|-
TGTGCCAGCAGCTTGGGACGGGACAACGACGGCTACACCTTC
CASSLGRDNDGYTF
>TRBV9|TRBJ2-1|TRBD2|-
TGTGCCAGCAGCGTAAGCGGGAGCCAAGGGGATGAGCAGTTCTTC
CASSVSGSQGDEQFF
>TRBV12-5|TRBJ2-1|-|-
TGTGCTAGTGGTTTGGTACATTTTGAGCAGTTCTTC
CASGLVHFEQFF
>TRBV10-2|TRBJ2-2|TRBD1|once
TGCGCCAGCAGCACAGGGGTTACCGGGGAGCTGTTTTTT
CASSTGVTGELFF
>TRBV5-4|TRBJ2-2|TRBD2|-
TGTGCCAGCAGCTTGGAACTAGCGGAAGTCAACACCGGGGAGCTGTTTTTT
CASSLELAEVNTGELFF
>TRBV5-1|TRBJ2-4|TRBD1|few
TGCGCCAGCCGTCCGGGACAGGGGTACGACATTCAGTACTTC
CASRPGQGYDIQYF
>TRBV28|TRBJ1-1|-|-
TGTGCCAGCAGCCCGGGGGTCACTGAAGCTTTCTTT
CASSPGVTEAFF
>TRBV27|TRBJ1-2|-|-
TGTGCCAGCAGTTTGTCGCGGGGGCGCGACTATGGCTACACCTTC
CASSLSRGRDYGYTF
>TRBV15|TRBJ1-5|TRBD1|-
TGTGCCACCAGCAGGGATAAAGGGACAGCTATCAATCAGCCCCAGCATTTT
CATSRDKGTAINQPQHF
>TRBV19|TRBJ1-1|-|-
TGTGCCAGTAGCACCTCGGGGGGGGTCACTGAAGCTTTCTTT
CASSTSGGVTEAFF
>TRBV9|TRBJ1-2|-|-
TGTGCCAGCAGCGTAGGAGGAGGGTCCGGCTACACCTTC
CASSVGGGSGYTF
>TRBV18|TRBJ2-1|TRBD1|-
TGTGCCAGCTCACCACTCGCAGGGGGAGTGAATGAGCAGTTCTTC
CASSPLAGGVNEQFF
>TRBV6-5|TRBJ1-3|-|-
TGTGCCAGCAGCCGGGGAAACACCATATATTTT
CASSRGNTIYF
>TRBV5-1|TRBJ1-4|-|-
TGCGCCAGCAGCCACATGAATGAAAAACTGTTTTTT
CASSHMNEKLFF
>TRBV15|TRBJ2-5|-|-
TGTGCCACCACCCAGGGGACACAAGAGACCCAGTACTTC
CATTQGTQETQYF
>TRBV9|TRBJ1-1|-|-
TGTGCCAGCAGCCCCGGAGGGGCCGGCACTGAAGCTTTCTTT
CASSPGGAGTEAFF
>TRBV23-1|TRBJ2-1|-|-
TGCGCCAGCAGTCGTGGAGGCCGTCGGGAGCAGTTCTTC
CASSRGGRREQFF